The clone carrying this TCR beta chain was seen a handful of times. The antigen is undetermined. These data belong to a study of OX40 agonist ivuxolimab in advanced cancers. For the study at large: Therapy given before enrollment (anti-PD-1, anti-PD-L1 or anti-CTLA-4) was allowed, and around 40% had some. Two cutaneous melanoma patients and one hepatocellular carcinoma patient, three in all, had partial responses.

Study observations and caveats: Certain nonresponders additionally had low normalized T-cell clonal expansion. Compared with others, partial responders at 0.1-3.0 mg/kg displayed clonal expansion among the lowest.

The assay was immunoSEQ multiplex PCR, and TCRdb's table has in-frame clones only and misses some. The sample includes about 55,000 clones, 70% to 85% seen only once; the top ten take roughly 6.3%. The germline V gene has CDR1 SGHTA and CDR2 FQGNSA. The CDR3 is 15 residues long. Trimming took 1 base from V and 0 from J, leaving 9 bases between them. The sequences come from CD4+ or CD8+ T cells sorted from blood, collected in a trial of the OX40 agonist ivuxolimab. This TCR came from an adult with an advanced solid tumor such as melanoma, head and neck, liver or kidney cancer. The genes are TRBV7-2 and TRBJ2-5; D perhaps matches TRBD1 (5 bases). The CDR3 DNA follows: TGTGCCAGCAGCTTAGGGGGCCTTTACCAAGAGACCCAGTACTTC. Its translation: CASSLGGLYQETQYF.